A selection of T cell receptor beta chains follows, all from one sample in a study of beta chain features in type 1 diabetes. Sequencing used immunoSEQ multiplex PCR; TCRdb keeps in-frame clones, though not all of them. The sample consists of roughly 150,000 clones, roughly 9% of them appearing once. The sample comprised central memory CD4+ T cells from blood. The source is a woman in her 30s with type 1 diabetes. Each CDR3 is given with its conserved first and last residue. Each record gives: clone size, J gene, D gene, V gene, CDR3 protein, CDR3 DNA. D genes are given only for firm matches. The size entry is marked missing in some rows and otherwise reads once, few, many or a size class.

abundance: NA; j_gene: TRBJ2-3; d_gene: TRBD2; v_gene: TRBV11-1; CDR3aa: CASSLVSTSGIGGTQYF; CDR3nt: TGTGCCAGCAGCTTAGTGTCTACTAGCGGGATCGGCGGTACGCAGTATTTT
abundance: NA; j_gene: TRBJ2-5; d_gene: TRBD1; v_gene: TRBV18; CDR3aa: CASSPTGGAETQYF; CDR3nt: TGTGCCAGCTCACCGACAGGGGGCGCGGAGACCCAGTACTTC
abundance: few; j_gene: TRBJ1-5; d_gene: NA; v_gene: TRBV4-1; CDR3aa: CASSPPGVSQPQHF; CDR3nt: TGCGCCAGCAGCCCGCCGGGGGTTAGTCAGCCCCAGCATTTT
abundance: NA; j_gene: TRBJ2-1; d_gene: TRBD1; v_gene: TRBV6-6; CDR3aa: CASRSPGQLNEQFF; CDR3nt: TGTGCCAGCAGGAGCCCGGGACAGCTCAATGAGCAGTTCTTC
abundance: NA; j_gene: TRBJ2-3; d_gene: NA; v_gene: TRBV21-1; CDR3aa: CASSDGYRESTDTQYF; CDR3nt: TGTGCCAGCAGCGACGGTTACAGGGAAAGCACAGATACGCAGTATTTT
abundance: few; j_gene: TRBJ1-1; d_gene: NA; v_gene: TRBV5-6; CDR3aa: CASSVRVGKAFF; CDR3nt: TGTGCCAGCAGCGTGAGGGTTGGGAAAGCTTTCTTT
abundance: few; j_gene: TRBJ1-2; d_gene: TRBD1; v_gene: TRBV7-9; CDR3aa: CASRSDRGRNYGYTF; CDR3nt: TGTGCCAGCAGAAGCGACAGGGGGCGAAACTATGGCTACACCTTC
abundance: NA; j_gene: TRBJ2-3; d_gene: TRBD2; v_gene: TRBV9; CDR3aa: CASSVPLAASTDTQYF; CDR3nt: TGTGCCAGCAGCGTACCACTAGCGGCTAGCACAGATACGCAGTATTTT
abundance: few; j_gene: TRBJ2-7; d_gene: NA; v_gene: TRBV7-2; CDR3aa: CASSFSGGYEQYF; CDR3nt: TGTGCCAGCAGTTTTTCAGGAGGGTACGAGCAGTACTTC
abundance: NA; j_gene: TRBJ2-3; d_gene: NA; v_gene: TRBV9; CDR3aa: CASSPTRLPTDTQYF; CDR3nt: TGTGCCAGCAGCCCGACGCGACTTCCTACGGATACGCAGTATTTT
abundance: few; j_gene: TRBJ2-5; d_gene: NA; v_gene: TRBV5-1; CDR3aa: CASSLGQGGSETQYF; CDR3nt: TGCGCCAGCAGCTTAGGCCAGGGGGGTTCGGAGACCCAGTACTTC
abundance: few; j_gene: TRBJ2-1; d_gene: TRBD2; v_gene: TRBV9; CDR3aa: CASSPFAGESYNEQFF; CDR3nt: TGTGCCAGCAGCCCGTTTGCGGGAGAGTCCTACAATGAGCAGTTCTTC
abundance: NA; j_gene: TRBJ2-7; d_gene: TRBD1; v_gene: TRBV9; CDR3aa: CASSSYPTGTAYEQYF; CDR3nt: TGTGCCAGCAGCTCATACCCGACGGGGACAGCCTACGAGCAGTACTTC
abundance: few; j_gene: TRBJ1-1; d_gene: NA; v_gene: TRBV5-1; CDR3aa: CASSSLPGQNTEAFF; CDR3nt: TGCGCCAGCAGCTCGCTTCCTGGACAGAACACTGAAGCTTTCTTT
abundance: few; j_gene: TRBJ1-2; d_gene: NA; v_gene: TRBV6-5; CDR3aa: CASRGALENYGYTF; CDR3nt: TGTGCCAGCAGAGGGGCCCTTGAGAACTATGGCTACACCTTC
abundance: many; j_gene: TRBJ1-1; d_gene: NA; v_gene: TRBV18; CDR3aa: CASSPSQEDTEAFF; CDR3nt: TGTGCCAGCTCACCCAGTCAGGAGGACACTGAAGCTTTCTTT
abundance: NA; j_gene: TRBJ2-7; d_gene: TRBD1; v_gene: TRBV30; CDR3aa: CAWTRPQGDEQYF; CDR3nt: TGTGCCTGGACACGCCCCCAGGGGGACGAGCAGTACTTC
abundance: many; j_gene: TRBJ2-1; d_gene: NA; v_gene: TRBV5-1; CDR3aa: CASSLGRLSEQFF; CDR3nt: TGCGCCAGCAGCTTGGGCCGTTTGAGTGAGCAGTTCTTC
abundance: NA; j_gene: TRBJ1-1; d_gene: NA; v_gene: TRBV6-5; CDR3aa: CASSYSPGDTEAFF; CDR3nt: TGTGCCAGCAGTTACTCGCCAGGGGACACTGAAGCTTTCTTT
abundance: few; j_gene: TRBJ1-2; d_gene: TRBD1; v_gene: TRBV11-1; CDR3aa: CASSLSGQAVGYTF; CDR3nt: TGTGCCAGCAGCTTATCGGGACAGGCGGTTGGCTACACCTTC
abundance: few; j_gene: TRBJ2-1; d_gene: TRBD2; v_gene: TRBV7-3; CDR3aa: CASSSRAGSLNEQFF; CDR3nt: TGTGCCAGCAGCTCGAGAGCGGGATCACTCAATGAGCAGTTCTTC
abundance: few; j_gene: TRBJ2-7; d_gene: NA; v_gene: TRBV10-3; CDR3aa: CAISEGRREGEQYF; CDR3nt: TGTGCCATCAGTGAAGGGAGGAGAGAAGGGGAGCAGTACTTC
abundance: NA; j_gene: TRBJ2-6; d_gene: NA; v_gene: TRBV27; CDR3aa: CASSLAGGWSGANVLTF; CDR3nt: TGTGCCAGCAGTTTAGCAGGTGGCTGGTCTGGGGCCAACGTCCTGACTTTC
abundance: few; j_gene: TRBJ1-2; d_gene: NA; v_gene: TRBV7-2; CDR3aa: CASSLKAGTNYGYTF; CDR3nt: TGTGCCAGCAGCTTAAAGGCCGGGACAAACTATGGCTACACCTTC